This T cell receptor beta chain stems from a study of shared clonotypes between healthy human individuals. This clone came up a few times. Trimming shortened V by 0 bases and J by 7 bases, and 16 bases separated the two germline ends. CDR1 is LNHNV and CDR2 is YYDKDF in the germline V gene (reference sequence). This CDR3 is built from 15 residues. Roughly 90 million PBMCs served as the genomic DNA source for unsorted samples. The material for each subset, its genomic DNA, was split evenly across several immunoSEQ plates. Unsorted PBMC DNA sequencing spanned ten immunoSEQ deep assay plates. TCRdb's table, derived via immunoSEQ multiplex PCR, lists solely in-frame clones and lacks some. The sample yields approximately 480,000 clones, 75% to 80% seen once.

The origin of this receptor is a middle-aged woman in good health. Some clones in this sample may be carry-over from other donors' samples. V is TRBV15 and J is TRBJ2-7; maybe TRBD1 (5 bases). Sequencing input: PBMCs. In DNA form, the CDR3 reads TGTGCCACCAGCAGAGAGGGCAGGGTTTCGGGTGAGCAGTACTTC. Residues: CATSREGRVSGEQYF.